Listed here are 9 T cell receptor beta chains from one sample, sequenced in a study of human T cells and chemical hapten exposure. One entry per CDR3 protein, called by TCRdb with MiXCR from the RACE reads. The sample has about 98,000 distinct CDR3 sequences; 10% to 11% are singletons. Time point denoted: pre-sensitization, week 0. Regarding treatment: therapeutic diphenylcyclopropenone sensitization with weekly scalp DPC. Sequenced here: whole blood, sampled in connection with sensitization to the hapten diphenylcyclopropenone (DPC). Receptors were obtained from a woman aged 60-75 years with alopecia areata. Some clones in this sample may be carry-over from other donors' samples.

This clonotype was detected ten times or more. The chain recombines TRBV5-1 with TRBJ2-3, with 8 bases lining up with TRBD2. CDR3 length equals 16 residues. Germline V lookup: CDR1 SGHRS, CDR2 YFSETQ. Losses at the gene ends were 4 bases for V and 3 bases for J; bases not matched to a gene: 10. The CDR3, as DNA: TGCGCCAGCAGCCCGGGTGCGGGGGGCGGGACAGATACGCAGTATTTT. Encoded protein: CASSPGAGGGTDTQYF. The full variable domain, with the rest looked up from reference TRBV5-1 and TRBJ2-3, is KAGVTQTPRYLIKTRGQQVTLSCSPISGHRSVSWYQQTPGQGLQFLFEYFSETQRNKGNFPGRFSGRQFSNSRSEMNVSTLELGDSALYLCASSPGAGGGTDTQYFGPGTRLTVL.

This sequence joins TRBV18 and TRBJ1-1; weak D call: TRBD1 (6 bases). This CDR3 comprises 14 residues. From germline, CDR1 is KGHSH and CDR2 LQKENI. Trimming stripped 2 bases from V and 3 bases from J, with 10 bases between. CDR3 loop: CASSPGGGDTEAFF. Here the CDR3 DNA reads TGTGCCAGCTCACCAGGAGGGGGGGACACTGAAGCTTTCTTT.

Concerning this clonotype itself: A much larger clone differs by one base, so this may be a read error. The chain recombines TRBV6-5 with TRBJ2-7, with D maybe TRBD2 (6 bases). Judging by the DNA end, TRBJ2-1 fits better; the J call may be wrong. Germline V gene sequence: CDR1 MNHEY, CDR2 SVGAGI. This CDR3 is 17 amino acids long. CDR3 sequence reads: CASTRRAGPTSSYEQFF. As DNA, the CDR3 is TGTGCCAGCACGAGAAGGGCAGGGCCCACTAGCTCCTACGAGCAGTTCTTC.

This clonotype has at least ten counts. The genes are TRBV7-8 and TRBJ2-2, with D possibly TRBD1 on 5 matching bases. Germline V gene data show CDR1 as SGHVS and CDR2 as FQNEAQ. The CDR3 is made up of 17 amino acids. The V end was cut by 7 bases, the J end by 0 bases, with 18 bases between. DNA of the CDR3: TGTGCCAGCACGATCTTGACAGTTTCCGCGAACACCGGGGAGCTGTTTTTT. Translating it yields CASTILTVSANTGELFF.

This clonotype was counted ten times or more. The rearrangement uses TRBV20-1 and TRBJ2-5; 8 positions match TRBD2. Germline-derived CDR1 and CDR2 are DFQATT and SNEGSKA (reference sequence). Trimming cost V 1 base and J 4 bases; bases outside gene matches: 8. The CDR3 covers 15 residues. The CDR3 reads CSARGWRGVGETQYF. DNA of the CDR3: TGCAGTGCTAGAGGGTGGCGGGGGGTCGGAGAGACCCAGTACTTC.

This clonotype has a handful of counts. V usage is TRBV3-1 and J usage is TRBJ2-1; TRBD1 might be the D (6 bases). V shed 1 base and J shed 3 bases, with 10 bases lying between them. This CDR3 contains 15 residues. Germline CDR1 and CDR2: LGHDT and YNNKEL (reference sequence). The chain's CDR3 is CASSQVGTSYNEQFF. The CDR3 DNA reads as TGTGCCAGCAGCCAAGTCGGGACAAGCTACAATGAGCAGTTCTTC.

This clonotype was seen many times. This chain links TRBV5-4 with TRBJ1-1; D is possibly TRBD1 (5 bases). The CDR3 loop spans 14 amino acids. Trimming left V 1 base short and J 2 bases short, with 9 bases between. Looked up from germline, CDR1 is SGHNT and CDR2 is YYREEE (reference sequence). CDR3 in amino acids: CASSLRGTNTEAFF. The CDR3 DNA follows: TGTGCCAGCAGCTTGCGAGGGACCAACACTGAAGCTTTCTTT.

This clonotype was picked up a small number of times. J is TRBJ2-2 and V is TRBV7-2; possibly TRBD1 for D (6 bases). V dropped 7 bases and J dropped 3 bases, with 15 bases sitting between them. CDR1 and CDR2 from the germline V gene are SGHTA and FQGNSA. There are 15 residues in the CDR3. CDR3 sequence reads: CASTQGPSYTGELFF. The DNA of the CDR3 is TGTGCCAGCACCCAGGGGCCTTCTTACACCGGGGAGCTGTTTTTT.

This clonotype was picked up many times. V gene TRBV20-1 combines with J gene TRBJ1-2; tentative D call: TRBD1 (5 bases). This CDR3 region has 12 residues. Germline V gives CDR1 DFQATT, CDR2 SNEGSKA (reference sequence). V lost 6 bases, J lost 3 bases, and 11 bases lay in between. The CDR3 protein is CSAELGDYGYTF. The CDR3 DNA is TGCAGTGCCGAGTTGGGGGACTATGGCTACACCTTC.